Following are 27 T cell receptor beta chains from one sample sequenced in a study of T-cell memory formation after mild COVID-19. TCRdb recomputed calls from the 5' RACE reads with MiXCR, one row per CDR3 protein. The sample shows a few hundred thousand distinct CDR3 sequences, 25% to 30% of them seen only once. Material: PBMCs or a T cell subset sorted from them (not recorded which). The source of these receptors is an adult woman who had mild COVID-19 (a few samples of this study predate the infection). Cell type and time point are not known.

This clonotype has only a few counts. CDR3 loop: CSASGSGVEQFF. For the CDR3, the DNA is TGCAGCGCTTCCGGGAGTGGAGTGGAGCAGTTCTTC. This rearrangement joins TRBV29-1 to TRBJ2-1; possibly TRBD2 for D (6 bases). The CDR3 has 12 residues. Trimming pared 7 bases from V and 10 bases from J, leaving 17 bases between. CDR1 is SQVTM, CDR2 ANQGSEA, per germline.

V usage is TRBV5-1 and J usage is TRBJ1-1, with TRBD1 matching 8 bases. V shed 3 bases and J 2 bases; nucleotides not matched to a gene: 9. The CDR3 has 16 residues. Germline V CDR1 and CDR2: SGHRS, YFSETQ. CDR3: CASSYTTGVLNTEAFF. In nucleotides, the CDR3 is TGCGCCAGCAGCTATACGACAGGGGTCTTAAACACTGAAGCTTTCTTT.

This clonotype appeared a few times. CDR3 bases: TGTGCCACCAGTGCTAGCACACGAAATGAGCAGTTCTTC. It translates to CATSASTRNEQFF. This chain joins TRBV24-1 and TRBJ2-1; perhaps TRBD2 as D (5 bases). Germline V gene sequence: CDR1 KGHDR, CDR2 SFDVKD. The CDR3 contains 13 residues. Trimming cost V 5 bases and J 7 bases, with 11 bases left between them.

This chain uses TRBV20-1 with TRBJ1-1; 7 nucleotides match TRBD1. This CDR3 region has 15 residues. CDR1 DFQATT and CDR2 SNEGSKA come from the germline V gene (reference sequence). V dropped 0 bases and J dropped 4; count of bases not matched to a gene: 8. Here the CDR3 DNA reads TGCAGTGCTAGAGATTGGAGGGGACAGCTCACTGAAGCTTTCTTT. The encoded protein is CSARDWRGQLTEAFF.

The chain combines TRBV10-3 with TRBJ2-7, with D possibly being TRBD1 (6 bases). V lost 8 bases, J lost 4 bases, and 18 bases lay in between. The CDR3 has 14 amino acids. CDR1 is ENHRY, CDR2 SYGVKD, per germline. CDR3: CAIAWDTGSYEQYF. CDR3 coding DNA: TGTGCCATCGCCTGGGACACAGGTTCATACGAGCAGTACTTC.

This clonotype was picked up a small number of times. This rearrangement joins TRBV30 to TRBJ2-1; weak D call: TRBD1 (5 bases). Germline V gene data show CDR1 as GTSNPN and CDR2 as SVGIG (reference sequence). V dropped 2 bases and J dropped 2 bases, with 13 bases sitting between them. The CDR3 consists of 15 residues. DNA for the CDR3: TGTGCCTGGAGTACAGGACGGCCCGCCTACAATGAGCAGTTCTTC. As protein: CAWSTGRPAYNEQFF.

This clonotype was detected only a few times. This sequence joins TRBV12-3 or TRBV12-4 and TRBJ2-3, with D possibly being TRBD1 or TRBD2 (5 bases each). The V end lost 11 bases, the J end lost 0 bases, and 18 bases lay between the germline ends. The CDR3 is made up of 15 amino acids. The CDR3 spells CAVKRGVISTDTQYF. CDR3 bases: TGTGCCGTAAAAAGAGGGGTGATTAGCACAGATACGCAGTATTTT.

The chain joins TRBV20-1 to TRBJ2-1, with D uncertain. The CDR3 runs to 14 residues. Trimming removed 1 base at V and 3 bases at J, with 10 bases between. Per the germline V gene, CDR1 is DFQATT and CDR2 is SNEGSKA (reference sequence). In nucleotides, the CDR3 is TGCAGTGCTAGAGCCTCGACATACTACAATGAGCAGTTCTTC. This sequence encodes CSARASTYYNEQFF.

This clonotype was recorded a few times. The chain links TRBV7-9 to TRBJ2-3; tentatively, D is TRBD1 (5 bases). CDR3 length: 12 residues. V lost 5 bases, J lost 7 bases, and 10 bases lay in between. CDR1 SEHNR and CDR2 FQNEAQ come from the germline V gene (reference sequence). The CDR3 loop reads CASSTQGNTQYF. In DNA, the CDR3 is TGTGCCAGCAGCACCCAGGGTAATACGCAGTATTTT.

The rearrangement uses TRBV7-2 and TRBJ2-7; tentative D call: TRBD1 (5 bases). CDR3 size: 17 residues. The V gene lost 0 bases and the J gene lost 0 bases, with 15 bases spanning the gap. Per the germline V gene, CDR1 is SGHTA and CDR2 is FQGNSA. CDR3: CASSLATADTVSYEQYF. In DNA form, the CDR3 reads TGTGCCAGCAGCTTAGCGACGGCGGACACGGTCTCCTACGAGCAGTACTTC.

This clonotype was picked up a small number of times. The chain carries TRBV6-2 or TRBV6-3 and TRBJ2-2; D unclear. Trimming left V 2 bases short and J 4 bases short, with 5 bases between. The germline V gene has CDR1 MNHEY and CDR2 SVGEGT. The CDR3 spans 13 residues. CDR3 in DNA: TGTGCCAGCAGTTACCGCGGCACCGGGGAGCTGTTTTTT. Its translation is CASSYRGTGELFF.

This clonotype was detected only a few times. J is TRBJ2-3 and V is TRBV3-1, with D maybe TRBD2 (6 bases). This CDR3 has 17 amino acids. Germline V lookup: CDR1 LGHDT, CDR2 YNNKEL (reference sequence). V lost 0 bases to trimming and J lost 2 bases, with 15 bases between them. CDR3 DNA sequence: TGTGCCAGCAGCCAAGACGACAGCGGGCTTACCACAGATACGCAGTATTTT. It is translated as CASSQDDSGLTTDTQYF.

The chain combines TRBV6-6 with TRBJ1-3; D is possibly TRBD1 (6 bases). Germline V lookup: CDR1 MNHNY, CDR2 SVGAGI (reference sequence). V lost 2 bases, J lost 2 bases, and 10 bases lay in between. The CDR3 is 15 residues long. CDR3 sequence: CASSYGGGPGNTIYF. The CDR3 nucleotides are TGTGCCAGCAGTTACGGGGGGGGCCCTGGAAACACCATATATTTT.

The chain links TRBV29-1 to TRBJ2-1; 13 nucleotides match TRBD2. The V gene's germline CDR1 is SQVTM and CDR2 ANQGSEA. The CDR3 loop spans 14 amino acids. V gave up 6 bases and J gave up 4 bases; unmatched junction bases: 3. CDR3 region: CSVGTSGNYNEQFF. The DNA for the CDR3 is TGCAGCGTCGGGACTAGCGGGAATTACAATGAGCAGTTCTTC.

A few counts support this clonotype. This sequence joins TRBV7-6 and TRBJ1-1; unclear D gene. The germline gives CDR1 SGHVS, CDR2 FNYEAQ. This CDR3 is built from 13 residues. Trimming removed 2 bases from V and 7 bases from J, with 11 bases in between. The CDR3 sequence is CASSLSQRSEAFF. The CDR3 DNA is TGTGCCAGCAGCTTAAGCCAGAGGAGTGAAGCTTTCTTT. Looking up the rest from reference TRBV7-6 and TRBJ1-1 gives the full variable domain: GAGVSQSPRYKVTKRGQDVALRCDPISGHVSLYWYRQALGQGPEFLTYFNYEAQQDKSGLPNDRFSAERPEGSISTLTIQRTEQRDSAMYRCASSLSQRSEAFFGQGTRLTVV.

The chain uses TRBV7-2 and TRBJ2-1, with TRBD2 as a possible D gene (6 bases). The V gene lost 1 base and the J gene lost 7 bases, with 17 bases spanning the gap. CDR1 is SGHTA and CDR2 is FQGNSA in the germline V gene. The CDR3 extends over 16 amino acids. The CDR3 DNA reads TGTGCCAGCAGCTTAGGTTTAGCCCTAGCGATGAATGAGCAGTTCTTC. It is translated as CASSLGLALAMNEQFF. The full variable domain, its missing parts supplied by reference TRBV7-2 and TRBJ2-1, is GAGVSQSPSNKVTEKGKDVELRCDPISGHTALYWYRQSLGQGLEFLIYFQGNSAPDKSGLPSDRFSAERTGGSVSTLTIQRTQQEDSAVYLCASSLGLALAMNEQFFGPGTRLTVL.

This sequence joins TRBV2 and TRBJ2-1; D uncertain. Germline CDR1 SNHLY, CDR2 FYNNEI. The CDR3 totals 11 residues. Deletions cut 6 bases from V and 8 bases from J, with 8 bases between. The CDR3 DNA follows: TGTGCCAGCAGGGGAAGTCATGAGCAGTTCTTC. Translated: CASRGSHEQFF.

The chain uses TRBV9 and TRBJ2-3, with 8 bases identical to TRBD1. The CDR3 is made up of 14 amino acids. Germline V gene data show CDR1 as SGDLS and CDR2 as YYNGEE. The V gene end was trimmed by 3 bases and the J gene end by 2 bases; junction bases not matched to a gene: 2. The CDR3 sequence is CASSGQGNTDTQYF. As DNA, the CDR3 is TGTGCCAGCAGCGGACAGGGGAACACAGATACGCAGTATTTT.

This clonotype has just a few counts. The chain employs TRBV12-3 or TRBV12-4 and TRBJ2-2, with 10 bases fitting TRBD1. The ends lost 5 bases at V and 6 bases at J; junction bases unmatched: 9. The CDR3 has 16 amino acids. CDR3 residues: CASSLSDRGLAGELFF. The CDR3 nucleotides read TGTGCCAGCAGTCTCTCTGACAGGGGGCTGGCCGGGGAGCTGTTTTTT.

This clonotype was detected only a few times. One end of the junction is discordant with germline, which a read error may explain. The V call is TRBV6-1, the J call TRBJ2-1, with D perhaps TRBD1 (5 bases). Per the germline V gene, CDR1 is MNHNS and CDR2 is SASEGT. The CDR3 has 13 residues. The DNA for the CDR3 is TGTGCCAGCAGTACCCAAGGACCGGACAACCGGTCCTTC. This codes for CASSTQGPDNRSF.

This clonotype has only a few counts. This chain uses TRBV19 with TRBJ2-7; D unresolved. The V gene's germline CDR1 is LNHDA and CDR2 SQIVND (reference sequence). The CDR3 totals 14 residues. V was clipped by 0 bases and J by 2 bases, with 8 bases between them. CDR3 in amino acids: CASSIDASAYEQYF. Written as DNA, the CDR3 is TGTGCCAGTAGTATAGACGCATCAGCCTACGAGCAGTACTTC.

The chain joins TRBV4-1 to TRBJ2-2; 7 nucleotides match TRBD1. CDR3 length equals 15 residues. V dropped 7 bases and J dropped 5; count of bases not matched to a gene: 10. Per the germline V gene, CDR1 is MGHRA and CDR2 is YSYEKL. CDR3 in DNA: TGCGCCAGCACCGGCGTAGGGGGCGATACCGGGGAGCTGTTTTTT. Translated, it gives CASTGVGGDTGELFF.

This chain connects TRBV29-1 to TRBJ2-1; 10 bases are shared with TRBD2. The germline V gene has CDR1 SQVTM and CDR2 ANQGSEA. V was pared by 6 bases and J by 5 bases, with 10 bases of the junction left unmatched. There are 15 residues in the CDR3. CDR3 loop: CSVALRLAGDNEQFF. In DNA, the CDR3 is TGCAGCGTCGCCCTCCGGCTAGCGGGGGACAATGAGCAGTTCTTC.

The chain joins TRBV11-2 to TRBJ2-5; D possibly corresponds to TRBD2 (6 bases). Germline CDR1 is SGHAT and CDR2 is FQNNGV. The CDR3 runs 15 residues. Trimming cost V 5 bases and J 2 bases, with 15 bases left between them. The CDR3 DNA is TGTGCCAGCAGCCGGGGACTTTCGACTCAAGAGACCCAGTACTTC. Residues: CASSRGLSTQETQYF.

The sample holds a few counts of this clonotype. The V gene is TRBV5-5, the J gene TRBJ1-1, with D tentatively TRBD1 (6 bases). V was shortened by 4 bases and J by 6 bases, with 22 bases between the two germline ends. Germline V gives CDR1 SGHKS, CDR2 YYEKEE (reference sequence). The CDR3 is 16 residues long. The CDR3 sequence is CASSHVLTGSGAEAFF. CDR3 sequence (DNA): TGTGCCAGCAGCCACGTTCTTACAGGGTCGGGGGCTGAAGCTTTCTTT.

The V and J genes are TRBV4-2 and TRBJ2-3; D remains ambiguous. The CDR3 sequence is 12 residues long. CDR1 is LGHNA and CDR2 is YNFKEQ in the germline V gene. V was pared by 5 bases and J by 6 bases, with 9 bases between. This chain's CDR3 is CASSNGWDTQYF. As DNA, the CDR3 is TGTGCCAGCAGCAACGGGTGGGATACGCAGTATTTT.

This clonotype came up a few times. This chain connects TRBV5-1 to TRBJ1-3; D is unresolved. CDR1 and CDR2 from the germline V gene are SGHRS and YFSETQ. CDR3 length: 16 amino acids. The ends were cut back, 1 base at V and 4 bases at J, with 15 bases in the middle. CDR3 DNA sequence: TGCGCCAGCAGCTTGACCCAGGCTATCGAGGGAAACACCATATATTTT. Encoded protein: CASSLTQAIEGNTIYF.